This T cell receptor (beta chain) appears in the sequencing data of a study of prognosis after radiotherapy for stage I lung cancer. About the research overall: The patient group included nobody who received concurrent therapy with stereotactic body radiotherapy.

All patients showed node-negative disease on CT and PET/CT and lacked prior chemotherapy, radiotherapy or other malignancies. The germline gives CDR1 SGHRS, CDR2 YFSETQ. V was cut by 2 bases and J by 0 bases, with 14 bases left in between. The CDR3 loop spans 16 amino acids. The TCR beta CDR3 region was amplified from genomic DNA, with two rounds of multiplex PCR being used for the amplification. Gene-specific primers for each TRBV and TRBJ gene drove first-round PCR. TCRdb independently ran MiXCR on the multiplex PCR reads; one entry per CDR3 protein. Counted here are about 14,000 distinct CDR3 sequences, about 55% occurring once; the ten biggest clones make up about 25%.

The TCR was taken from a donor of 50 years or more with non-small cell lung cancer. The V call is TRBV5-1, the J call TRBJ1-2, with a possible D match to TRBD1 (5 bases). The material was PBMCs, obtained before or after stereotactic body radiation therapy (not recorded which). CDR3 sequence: CASSLGRAQANYGYTF. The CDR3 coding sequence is TGCGCCAGCAGCTTAGGCAGGGCCCAAGCTAACTATGGCTACACCTTC.